This passage covers 23 T cell receptor beta chains from one sample sequenced in a study of shared clonotypes between healthy human individuals (dated by TCRdb to the early 2020s). CD8 naive samples consisted of CD45RO-negative cells that were positively selected for CCR7, yielding a CD45RA+CCR7+ population without TemRA cells. Library construction relied on the immunoSEQ multiplex PCR assay. The clones in this table, taken by TCRdb from immuneACCESS, are in-frame only. Not every clone is retained; where verified, under half of the shortfall comes from an unresolved V gene, and the cause of the rest is unknown. For this sample the table gives millions of clones, of which 85% to 95% were detected only once. Under 2% of the sample is taken by the ten largest. The sequenced sample was naive CD8+ T cells from PBMCs. The cell subset or site label corresponds to: CD45RA+CCR7+. These receptors were obtained from a man between 18 and 29 years old in good health. Some clones in this sample may be carry-over from other donors' samples.

This chain's CDR3 is CASSPALAGDLGTGELFF. The CDR3 nucleotides are TGTGCCAGCAGCCCCGCCCTAGCGGGAGATTTAGGAACCGGGGAGCTGTTTTTT. The chain joins TRBV7-8 to TRBJ2-2, with 10 bases matching TRBD2. Germline assignment: CDR1 SGHVS and CDR2 FQNEAQ. With V trimmed by 5 bases and J by 5 bases, 14 bases remained unmatched. The CDR3 is made up of 18 amino acids.

J is TRBJ2-5 and V is TRBV11-2; tentative D call: TRBD2 (6 bases). In germline, CDR1 is SGHAT, CDR2 FQNNGV. Trimming took off 5 bases at V and 4 bases at J, with 17 bases between the two ends. This CDR3 region has 15 residues. The CDR3 nucleotides read TGTGCCAGCAGCCCTAGCGCGGGACGTAGAGAGACCCAGTACTTC. Translated, it gives CASSPSAGRRETQYF.

Details on this clone: The sample carries other DNA sequences with the same CDR3. The gene calls are TRBV7-9 and TRBJ2-1; D remains ambiguous. CDR1 and CDR2 from the germline V gene are SEHNR and FQNEAQ (reference sequence). The CDR3 totals 14 residues. V was shortened by 3 bases and J by 0 bases, with 6 bases between the two germline ends. DNA for the CDR3: TGTGCCAGCAGCTTCCCTGGCTCCTACAATGAGCAGTTCTTC. As protein: CASSFPGSYNEQFF.

The rearrangement joins TRBV9 to TRBJ1-2; D might be TRBD1 (6 bases). Looked up from germline, CDR1 is SGDLS and CDR2 is YYNGEE. The CDR3 is made up of 15 amino acids. The V end was cut by 0 bases, the J end by 2 bases, with 11 bases between. Written as DNA, the CDR3 is TGTGCCAGCAGCGTAGATGACACAGGGAACTATGGCTACACCTTC. It translates to CASSVDDTGNYGYTF.

A few counts support this clone. The chain joins TRBV19 to TRBJ1-5, with TRBD1 as a possible D gene (5 bases). This CDR3 has 13 residues. Germline CDR1 LNHDA, CDR2 SQIVND (reference sequence). The ends were cut back, 6 bases at V and 5 bases at J, with 11 bases in the middle. Here the CDR3 DNA reads TGTGCCAGTAGGGGGGTGAGGGATCAGCCCCAGCATTTT. It is translated as CASRGVRDQPQHF.

This clone was counted only a few times. CDR3 DNA sequence: TGTGCCTTTCCATTAGGGGGTCAGCCCCAGCATTTT. Protein: CAFPLGGQPQHF. This chain uses TRBV19 with TRBJ1-5, with D possibly being TRBD1 (6 bases). Germline V CDR1 and CDR2: LNHDA, SQIVND (reference sequence). CDR3 length: 12 residues. Trimming stripped 11 bases from V and 6 bases from J, with 14 bases between.

The gene calls are TRBV4-1 and TRBJ1-2; 7 bases are a match to TRBD1. CDR3 length: 16 residues. Germline lookup yields CDR1 MGHRA and CDR2 YSYEKL. V was clipped by 2 bases and J by 8 bases; unmatched bases: 14. The CDR3, as DNA: TGCGCCAGCAGCCAAACCCGGAGGGGGCTGGAGGAAGGCTACACCTTC. Translated: CASSQTRRGLEEGYTF.

About this clone: Different DNA sequences within this sample yield the same CDR3. The chain combines TRBV5-4 with TRBJ2-7; D is possibly TRBD2 (5 bases). This CDR3 is 13 amino acids long. Germline lookup yields CDR1 SGHNT and CDR2 YYREEE (reference sequence). Trimming stripped 2 bases from V and 0 bases from J, with 6 bases between. The CDR3: CASSLAASYEQYF. DNA for the CDR3: TGTGCCAGCAGCTTAGCGGCCTCCTACGAGCAGTACTTC.

The V gene is TRBV2, the J gene TRBJ2-3; the D is unclear. The CDR3 is 13 amino acids. Trimming shortened V by 4 bases and J by 3 bases, and 8 bases separated the two germline ends. Germline V lookup: CDR1 SNHLY, CDR2 FYNNEI. Written as DNA, the CDR3 is TGTGCCAGCAGTGCTCCCGTAACAGATACGCAGTATTTT. It translates to CASSAPVTDTQYF.

The chain carries TRBV28 and TRBJ2-3, with TRBD2 identical over 10 bases. The junction had 7 bases not matched to a gene; V was cut back by 4 bases and J by 3 bases. CDR3 length: 16 amino acids. Germline V gene data show CDR1 as MDHEN and CDR2 as SYDVKM. In DNA, the CDR3 is TGTGCCAGCAGTTCGCTAGCGGGAGCTCGAACAGATACGCAGTATTTT. Its translation is CASSSLAGARTDTQYF.

The chain combines TRBV27 with TRBJ2-7, with unresolved D. The CDR3 covers 14 residues. The germline CDR1 and CDR2 sequences are MNHEY and SMNVEV (reference sequence). V was clipped by 2 bases and J by 2 bases, with 10 bases between them. The CDR3 nucleotides are TGTGCCAGCAGTTTAGCTGCGGCTACCTACGAGCAGTACTTC. It codes for CASSLAAATYEQYF.

This clone showed up just once. This CDR3 is CASSLEVGWGQETQYF. The CDR3 nucleotides are TGTGCCAGCAGCTTGGAAGTGGGTTGGGGTCAAGAGACCCAGTACTTC. The chain carries TRBV5-6 and TRBJ2-5; D ambiguous. Trimming cost V 0 bases and J 2 bases, with 14 bases left between them. CDR1 is SGHDT, CDR2 YYEEEE, per germline. The CDR3 consists of 16 residues.

The CDR3 spells CASSFSYNEQFF. Here the CDR3 DNA reads TGTGCCAGCAGCTTTTCCTACAATGAGCAGTTCTTC. This chain joins TRBV9 and TRBJ2-1; no reliable D call. Trimming took off 4 bases at V and 1 base at J, with 3 bases between the two ends. This CDR3 is 12 amino acids long. CDR1 and CDR2 (germline): SGDLS, YYNGEE. Variable domain in full (rest from reference TRBV9 and TRBJ2-1): DSGVTQTPKHLITATGQRVTLRCSPRSGDLSVYWYQQSLDQGLQFLIQYYNGEERAKGNILERFSAQQFPDLHSELNLSSLELGDSALYFCASSFSYNEQFFGPGTRLTVL.

DNA for the CDR3: TGTGCCAGCAGCTTAGATGCGTACAATGAGCAGTTCTTC. Translating gives CASSLDAYNEQFF. The J gene is TRBJ2-1, the V gene TRBV7-9, with D uncertain. Trimming took 1 base from V and 4 from J, leaving 5 bases between them. This CDR3 has 13 residues. Germline V lookup: CDR1 SEHNR, CDR2 FQNEAQ (reference sequence).

The chain couples TRBV7-2 to TRBJ2-3, with a tentative D call TRBD1 (6 bases). V lost 6 bases and J lost 0, with 16 bases in between. This CDR3 spans 16 amino acids. Germline V gene data show CDR1 as SGHTA and CDR2 as FQGNSA. The CDR3 sequence is CASRSNRDWSTDTQYF. The CDR3 nucleotides are TGTGCCAGCAGGTCTAACAGGGATTGGAGCACAGATACGCAGTATTTT.

V is TRBV29-1 and J is TRBJ2-7, with 8 nucleotides matching TRBD2. The length of the CDR3 is 13 residues. Per the germline V gene, CDR1 is SQVTM and CDR2 is ANQGSEA. Germline trimming cut 1 base from V and 2 bases from J; bases unmatched to any gene: 1. The CDR3 sequence is CSVEGSGTYEQYF. The CDR3 DNA follows: TGCAGCGTTGAAGGTAGCGGGACCTACGAGCAGTACTTC.

The J gene is TRBJ2-7, the V gene TRBV5-1; TRBD2 aligns across 9 bases. Trimming cost V 8 bases and J 3 bases; bases outside gene matches: 9. Germline V gene lookup returns CDR1 SGHRS and CDR2 YFSETQ. The CDR3 sequence is 14 residues long. CDR3 amino acids: CASQLTSGYYEQYF. The CDR3 coding sequence is TGCGCCAGTCAACTCACTAGCGGGTACTACGAGCAGTACTTC.

The chain is built from TRBV7-3 and TRBJ2-1; the D gene is possibly TRBD1 (6 bases). This CDR3 comprises 18 residues. V lost 5 bases to trimming and J lost 6 bases, with 26 bases between them. Per germline, CDR1 SGHTA and CDR2 FQGTGA. CDR3 sequence (DNA): TGTGCCAGCAGCCCTCGACTGAGCGGTGGGGGCTTTGGCAATGAGCAGTTCTTC. Protein sequence: CASSPRLSGGGFGNEQFF. Drawing the rest from reference TRBV7-3 and TRBJ2-1, the complete variable domain is GAGVSQTPSNKVTEKGKYVELRCDPISGHTALYWYRQSLGQGPEFLIYFQGTGAADDSGLPNDRFFAVRPEGSVSTLKIQRTERGDSAVYLCASSPRLSGGGFGNEQFFGPGTRLTVL.

CDR3 residues: CASKRLTGDTYNEQFF. The DNA for the CDR3 is TGTGCCAGCAAGAGACTGACAGGGGACACCTACAATGAGCAGTTCTTC. V is TRBV27 and J is TRBJ2-1; 8 bases agree with TRBD1. V shed 7 bases, J shed 2 bases, and the junction held 10 bases outside the gene matches. The CDR3 totals 16 residues. From germline, CDR1 is MNHEY and CDR2 SMNVEV (reference sequence).

The rearrangement uses TRBV10-2 and TRBJ2-1, with 10 nucleotides matching TRBD2. Germline V CDR1 and CDR2: WSHSY, SAAADI. Trimming removed 8 bases from V and 3 bases from J; junction bases left unmatched: 7. The CDR3 is 15 residues long. CDR3 amino acids: CASWTSGGRYNEQFF. The CDR3 nucleotides read TGCGCCAGCTGGACTAGCGGAGGACGCTACAATGAGCAGTTCTTC.

The rearrangement uses TRBV9 and TRBJ2-1; 7 nucleotides match TRBD2. Losses at the gene ends were 1 base for V and 4 bases for J; bases not matched to a gene: 8. Germline V lookup: CDR1 SGDLS, CDR2 YYNGEE. The CDR3 covers 16 residues. CDR3 loop: CASSVRPSGPYNEQFF. For the CDR3, the DNA is TGTGCCAGCAGCGTACGCCCTAGCGGACCTTACAATGAGCAGTTCTTC.

The chain joins TRBV6-5 to TRBJ2-5; no clear D gene. CDR1 is MNHEY, CDR2 SVGAGI, per germline. The germline V and J ends were trimmed by 6 bases and 2 bases, with 16 bases remaining between them. The CDR3 consists of 15 residues. CDR3 residues: CASRAGRRTQETQYF. CDR3 DNA: TGTGCCAGCAGGGCCGGACGGCGTACGCAAGAGACCCAGTACTTC.

Note on this clone: A junction end diverges from the germline sequence, so it may reflect a read error. The J gene is TRBJ2-2, the V gene TRBV7-8; 10 bases agree with TRBD2. CDR1 SGHVS and CDR2 FQNEAQ come from the germline V gene. The CDR3 is 15 residues long. The CDR3 DNA follows: TGTGCCAGCAGCGTAGCGGGAGGTGACACCGGGGAGCTGTTTTTT. Translated, it gives CASSVAGGDTGELFF.